This T cell receptor beta chain was observed in a study of human T cells and chemical hapten exposure (dated by TCRdb to about 2021). At the level of the whole study: For sensitization, 2% DPC in acetone was applied to a 2 cm by 2 cm area of upper inner arm skin. Libraries were pooled for sequencing, and variation in per-sample TCR yields was attributed mainly to small differences in library volumes within the pool. For TCR sequencing, blood came from 25 to 35 alopecia patients at anywhere from one to four time points (pre-sensitization, 2, 6 and 24 weeks). Blood samples were taken from patients before sensitization (week 0) and at 2, 6 and about 24 weeks after DPC sensitization. Alopecia areata with under or over 50% scalp involvement, alopecia totalis and alopecia universalis were represented in the patient cohort, which was mostly female. Throughout the roughly 25-week study period, patients were also given weekly therapeutic DPC doses on the scalp. In alopecia patients, the study followed how the peripheral blood TCR repertoire changed in vivo over primary and secondary sensitization to diphenylcyclopropenone (DPC), a hapten. Patch testing was done on the upper back using Finn chambers containing 0.01% DPC, and results were scored after 6 days according to International Contact Dermatitis Research Group standards. The study at large found these results: DPC sensitization did not change the number of TCRs with a frequency above 1 in 1000, and there was no evidence of changes in global repertoire structure. Compared with pre-sensitization or healthy control sets, expanded TCRs formed significantly more large CDR3 similarity clusters, which is consistent with antigen-driven responses. The number of PT1 expanded TCRs positively correlated with patch test score, significant at thresholds 8, 16 and 32 but not 4. Because every patient had alopecia, a presumed autoimmune disease, the patients' immune response might differ from that of healthy individuals. Repeated subsampling changed both the strength of the expansion versus patch-test correlation and the threshold at which that correlation became significant.

To prepare the library, RACE was applied. For sequencing, a NextSeq 500 was employed. During library preparation, unique molecular identifiers were attached to individual cDNA molecules so that TCRs could be counted in a quantitative, reproducible way. Both TCR alpha and TCR beta chains were sequenced from each blood RNA sample. The original methods were these. Samples had a median of approximately 93,000 TCRs, with a range from roughly 23,224 to 750,000. V, J and CDR3 annotation of the TCR reads was performed with the Decombinator software suite. For PS versus PT1 abundance plots, all samples were subsampled to the same number of TCRs (28,000). Expanded TCRs were defined as absent before sensitization and observed at least eight times at the 2-week time point. TCRdb cleaned the public reads at Q25 with fastp, built clones with MiXCR and kept in-frame beta chains. One record per CDR3 amino acid sequence lists the most common genes and DNA. These V and J calls originate from TCRdb's pipeline instead of the authors' own analysis. For this sample there are around 380,000 distinct CDR3 sequences; approximately 4.4% appear just once. The top ten clones comprise over 2% of the sample.

Turning to this clonotype: Its antigen specificity is not known. Base qualities are not recorded, but no much larger clone differs from it by a single base.

From cysteine to phenylalanine, the CDR3 is 16 amino acids long. The sequence is cut down to CDR3 DNA, 48 bases in frame from base 1. Ends trimmed: V by 5 bases, J by 3 bases; bases unmatched to a gene: 10. Taken from the germline V gene (reference sequence), the CDR1 and CDR2 loops are GTSNPN and SVGIG. Read against the paper, the sample's time point label means: patch test 1, 2 weeks after DPC sensitization. The label giving this sample's treatment or condition can be read as: therapeutic diphenylcyclopropenone sensitization with weekly scalp DPC. At every patch-test visit, the blood draw took place before the patch test was put on. Eligible patients were aged 18 to 70, diagnosed with alopecia, deemed suitable for DPC therapy, and excluded if pregnant. Total RNA was isolated from unfractionated whole blood collected in Tempus Blood RNA tubes.

The specimen was whole blood, collected in connection with sensitization to the hapten diphenylcyclopropenone (DPC). The chain is assembled from TRBV30 and TRBJ1-3; 10 nucleotides in the junction match TRBD1. This receptor was taken from a woman aged 50 to 60 with alopecia areata. Some clones in this sample may be carry-over from other donors' samples. The nucleotides are TGTGCCTGGGACAAACCGACAGGGGGCTTTGGAAACACCATATATTTT. It translates as CAWDKPTGGFGNTIYF.